The source of this T cell receptor beta chain is a study of monozygotic twins with inflammatory bowel disease (dated by TCRdb to the late 2010s). Looking at the study overall: The complete study included roughly 30 monozygotic twin pairs: 19 IBD-discordant Danish pairs and nine German pairs, of which four were IBD-concordant and five were IBD-discordant. Within discordant pairs, disease-associated traits were sought mainly by comparing IBD patients with their genetically identical healthy co-twins. Each individual had, on average, about 151 000 unique TCRalpha sequences and 181 000 unique TCRbeta sequences available for analysis. General findings and caveats noted by the study authors: TCRbeta repertoire diversity, by inverse Simpson index, was decreased in IBD patients compared with their healthy co-twins. Because patients were on differing immunosuppressive treatments, the repertoires may have picked up extra background noise and inter-individual variability. Repertoire similarity did not differ between concordant and discordant twins, which could be due to limited statistical power. Different T cell subtypes could not be distinguished in the analysis. Compared with healthy twins, IBD patients had fewer clonotypes in common with other individuals, a difference most pronounced in patients showing signs of disease activity. The results gave no support for a single strong signal or clonotype linked to IBD.

From each donor, a roughly 2.5 ml peripheral blood sample was collected into PAXgene tubes and stored at -80 degrees C. Without any T cell sorting, total RNA was extracted from whole blood using the PAXgene blood miRNA kit on an automated QIAcube. Peripheral blood from monozygotic twin pairs concordant or discordant for inflammatory bowel disease was subjected to deep TCRalpha and TCRbeta repertoire profiling with unique molecular barcoding. For every twin pair, smoking habits were documented, and each individual was categorised as a current, former or never smoker. The CDR1 and CDR2 encoded by the germline V gene are ENHRY and SYGVKD. CDR3 length: 14 amino acids, cysteine to phenylalanine. The protein alone is recorded here. Library prep was done by 5' RACE. The input for every TCR library was around 4,000 ng of total RNA. For each sample, cDNA synthesis was carried out in eight separate reactions using SMARTScribe reverse transcriptase. Unique molecular identifiers containing a 6-nucleotide sample barcode were introduced through template switching during cDNA synthesis. TCRalpha and TCRbeta cDNA was amplified by two nested PCRs of approximately 17 and 9 cycles, with bead purification after each PCR. Before amplification, the cDNA was treated with uracil DNA-glycosylase and purified using the QIAquick PCR purification kit. The second PCR added Illumina TruSeq-compatible adapters along with sample-specific barcodes. TapeStation and Qubit were used to check library quality and concentration, and roughly 5 ng of each library went into the pool. The pooled libraries were sequenced with 2 x 100 bp reads and custom sequencing primers on an Illumina HiSeq2500 single-index Rapid Run. The source study handled its data this way. MiGEC version 1.2.6 was used for UMI-based consensus assembly to correct PCR and sequencing errors. V(D)J alignment, clonotype assembly and CDR3 extraction were performed with MiXCR version 2.1.1. To normalise gene usage, clonotype sharing and MAIT/NKT TCR abundance, the analysis used the top 1000, 10 000 and 20 000 clonotypes per sample. After downsampling to 27 000 UMIs, diversity was calculated as the inverse Simpson index using the vegan R package. Statistical testing used paired Mann-Whitney U tests on the discordant twin pairs and applied Benjamini-Hochberg correction for multiple testing. Reprocessed by TCRdb, the reads give a single entry per CDR3 protein sequence, without DNA. These V and J calls rely on TCRdb rather than the paper's analysis. The sample table records over 110,000 distinct CDR3 sequences. Of the sample, 2% to 3% is held by the ten largest clones.

A remark on this clonotype: Its recognized antigen is unknown.

The rearranged segments are TRBV10-3 and TRBJ2-1. The receptor was isolated from a human donor with ulcerative colitis or Crohn's disease, or a healthy co-twin of an affected twin (not recorded which). Sequencing input: blood. CDR3 sequence: CAISYSKIYNEQFF.